This T cell receptor (beta chain) appears in the sequencing data of a study of OX40 agonist ivuxolimab in advanced cancers. Comments on this clone: Its antigen is still unknown.

Study conclusions and caveats: Certain nonresponders additionally had low normalized T-cell clonal expansion.

Using immunoSEQ multiplex PCR, the repertoire was profiled, and TCRdb retains in-frame clones only, with some absent. The table lists approximately 71,000 clones, approximately 94% of them singletons. The receptor's source is an adult with an advanced solid tumor such as melanoma, head and neck, liver or kidney cancer. Sequences were derived from CD4+ or CD8+ T cells sorted from blood, sampled in a trial of the OX40 agonist ivuxolimab.

The CDR3 DNA reads TGTGCCAGCAGCCCACGGACAGGTATCTCCTACGAGCAGTACTTC. It is translated as CASSPRTGISYEQYF. This sequence joins TRBV5-6 and TRBJ2-7; TRBD1 matches 7 bases. Germline lookup yields CDR1 SGHDT and CDR2 YYEEEE. The CDR3 is 15 residues long. V gave up 4 bases and J gave up 0 bases; unmatched junction bases: 7.